The text below deals with one T cell receptor beta chain. Primed by a sample-barcoded 5' primer and a J-beta primer mix, a second PCR proceeded for roughly 6 to 12 cycles. Each CDR3 protein is one row after TCRdb ran MiXCR on the 5' RACE reads. In the table there are hundreds of thousands of distinct CDR3 sequences, about 42% of which are singletons. The record originates from a study of blood T cells in healthy people across ages. The sample was blood. The receptor comes from a man in his 60s in good health.

CDR3 DNA sequence: TGTGCCAGCAGCTCCGAGGGAGTAGGTGAAAAACTGTTTTTT. Translated, it gives CASSSEGVGEKLFF. This rearrangement joins TRBV7-9 to TRBJ1-4; D ambiguous. The CDR3 consists of 14 residues. V lost 4 bases and J lost 7, with 13 bases in between. The germline V gene encodes CDR1 SEHNR and CDR2 FQNEAQ (reference sequence). The complete variable domain, with remaining parts taken from reference TRBV7-9 and TRBJ1-4, reads DTGVSQNPRHKITKRGQNVTFRCDPISEHNRLYWYRQTLGQGPEFLTYFQNEAQLEKSRLLSDRFSAERPKGSFSTLEIQRTEQGDSAMYLCASSSEGVGEKLFFGSGTQLSVL.